The T cell receptor beta chain under discussion was sequenced for a study of blood T cell repertoires in COVID-19. V dropped 5 bases and J dropped 0; count of bases not matched to a gene: 9. CDR1 LNHNV and CDR2 YYDKDF come from the germline V gene (reference sequence). The CDR3 totals 18 residues. Method: immunoSEQ multiplex PCR; TCRdb's copy keeps in-frame clones and lacks some. The table lists 150,000 to 200,000 clones, about 89% of them singletons. This sequence originates from a man in his late teens or twenties who had recovered from COVID-19. What was sequenced was peripheral blood. The J gene is TRBJ2-3, the V gene TRBV15; 12 bases match TRBD2. CDR3 nucleotides: TGTGCCACCAGCGAGCTAGCGGGAGGGCGAACTAGCACAGATACGCAGTATTTT. This sequence encodes CATSELAGGRTSTDTQYF.